This T cell receptor beta chain originates from a study of blood T cell repertoires in COVID-19. At the level of the study: The United States, Italy and Spain supplied acute and convalescent COVID-19 samples. In each case, the material was cDNA or gDNA derived from T cells, B-cell-depleted T cells, or PBMCs.

Study processing details: Amplification from reference gene primers served as the basis for estimated nucleated cell counts. Using immunoSEQ multiplex PCR, the repertoire was profiled, and TCRdb retains in-frame clones only, with some absent. Clone size and V and J calls were adopted from that table, with D and trimming inferred from the DNA. The profile shows around 49,000 clones, 85% to 95% of them singletons. Losses at the gene ends were 0 bases for V and 12 bases for J; bases not matched to a gene: 8. From germline, CDR1 is SGHDN and CDR2 FVKESK. CDR3 length: 16 amino acids. Those enrolled in Seattle joined during active infection and were followed longitudinally afterward.

The receptor was derived from a man aged 60-69 years with COVID-19, enrolled during active disease. Sequencing was carried out using peripheral blood. The chain is built from TRBV14 and TRBJ2-1, with TRBD2 matching over 13 bases. For the CDR3, the DNA is TGTGCCAGCAGCCAAGATACACTAGCGGGGGGGTTGGTGCAGTTCTTC. As protein: CASSQDTLAGGLVQFF. Full variable domain (remainder filled in from reference TRBV14 and TRBJ2-1): EAGVTQFPSHSVIEKGQTVTLRCDPISGHDNLYWYRRVMGKEIKFLLHFVKESKQDESGMPNNRFLAERTGGTYSTLKVQPAELEDSGVYFCASSQDTLAGGLVQFFGPGTRLTVL.